What follows describes a single TCR beta chain. In the original processing: Quantification of nucleated cells was approximated via reference gene primer amplification. Some clones are missing from TCRdb's copy, which holds only in-frame ones; the method was immunoSEQ multiplex PCR. V and J calls and clone size are those listed in that table; D and trimming were worked out from the DNA. Among 140,000 or so clones, more than 75% were seen once, and the ten largest hold about 5.8%. The sample belongs to a study of blood T cell repertoires in COVID-19. Turning to the study itself: COVID-19 samples from acute and convalescent phases originated in the United States, Italy and Spain. The analysed material was cDNA or gDNA that came from T cells, B-cell-depleted T cells, or PBMCs.

This CDR3 spans 15 amino acids. Germline-derived CDR1 and CDR2 are SNHLY and FYNNEI. V lost 4 bases and J lost 4, with 14 bases in between. Material for sequencing was peripheral blood. The V gene is TRBV2, the J gene TRBJ2-1, with TRBD1 as a possible D gene (6 bases). The sequence came from a human donor in a cohort sampled during active COVID-19. The chain's CDR3 is CASSVKGDRYNEQFF. CDR3 DNA sequence: TGTGCCAGCAGTGTGAAGGGCGACAGGTACAATGAGCAGTTCTTC.